This TCR beta chain was observed in a study of cytomegalovirus exposure and HLA in healthy donors. The primer mix had 60 Vbeta and 13 Jbeta primers. Method: immunoSEQ multiplex PCR; TCRdb's copy keeps in-frame clones and lacks some. The sample has roughly 4,500 clones, 81% seen once. Study observations and caveats: Rare TCR sequences predominated, though certain public TCRs were found in many donors. The study flagged 150 to 200 TCR beta chains as cytomegalovirus-associated. Under in vitro conditions, three CMV-associated chains were confirmed as specific for CMV antigens.

Germline lookup yields CDR1 SQVTM and CDR2 ANQGSEA. The CDR3 covers 12 residues. Trimming cost V 6 bases and J 4 bases, with 12 bases left between them. As for the donors, each was a healthy bone marrow donor. This clone was seen just once. Its matching antigen is unknown. J is TRBJ1-2 and V is TRBV29-1, with D tentatively TRBD1 (5 bases). This clonotype was obtained from a middle-aged woman in good health and CMV-seropositive. The sequenced material came from PBMCs. The DNA of the CDR3 is TGCAGCGTAGAGGCGGGGGGCTATGGCTACACCTTC. Translated: CSVEAGGYGYTF.